The 18 T cell receptor beta chains in this list originate from one sample, sequenced in a study of cytomegalovirus exposure and HLA in healthy donors. PCR was performed using 60 Vbeta and 13 Jbeta primers. TCRdb's copy holds only in-frame clones and misses some; the assay was immunoSEQ multiplex PCR. Here the sample spans approximately 76,000 clones, less than 80% being singletons. What was sequenced was PBMCs. These receptors all stem from a young man in good health and CMV-seronegative.

This chain uses TRBV5-4 with TRBJ2-3; a weak D match, TRBD2 (5 bases). The CDR3 contains 18 residues. Germline CDR1 and CDR2: SGHNT and YYREEE (reference sequence). The V and J ends lost 0 bases and 0 bases respectively, with 17 bases between them. CDR3 sequence (DNA): TGTGCCAGCAGCTTGGGGCCAGGAGGAAAGACTAGCACAGATACGCAGTATTTT. This gives the protein CASSLGPGGKTSTDTQYF.

This clone was seen only a few times. An end of the junction differs from the germline gene, which may be a read error. Written as DNA, the CDR3 is TGTGCCAGCAGCCTAGCGGGAGGAAGTGTCCGGGACTTC. Translating gives CASSLAGGSVRDF. The chain couples TRBV7-9 to TRBJ2-5, with TRBD2 matching over 11 bases. Per the germline V gene, CDR1 is SEHNR and CDR2 is FQNEAQ (reference sequence). The CDR3 has 13 residues.

This clone was seen just once. V gene TRBV7-9 combines with J gene TRBJ1-4, with unresolved D. Trimming removed 2 bases at V and 5 bases at J, with 3 bases between. The V gene's germline CDR1 is SEHNR and CDR2 FQNEAQ (reference sequence). The CDR3 loop spans 12 amino acids. CDR3 bases: TGTGCCAGCAGCTTAATAAATGAAAAACTGTTTTTT. Translated, it gives CASSLINEKLFF. Filled out from reference TRBV7-9 and TRBJ1-4, the complete variable domain reads DTGVSQNPRHKITKRGQNVTFRCDPISEHNRLYWYRQTLGQGPEFLTYFQNEAQLEKSRLLSDRFSAERPKGSFSTLEIQRTEQGDSAMYLCASSLINEKLFFGSGTQLSVL.

About this clone: One end of the junction fails to match germline, which may point to a read error. V and J are TRBV27 and TRBJ1-5, with a possible D match to TRBD1 (6 bases). This CDR3 contains 15 residues. Germline CDR1 MNHEY, CDR2 SMNVEV (reference sequence). CDR3 coding DNA: TGTCCCAGCAGTTTGGGGGGGGCGCGTTATCAGCCCCAGCATTTT. It codes for CPSSLGGARYQPQHF.

The chain joins TRBV7-2 to TRBJ2-7; 8 bases align to TRBD2. The germline V gene has CDR1 SGHTA and CDR2 FQGNSA. CDR3 size: 16 residues. The ends lost 1 base at V and 4 bases at J; junction bases unmatched: 9. CDR3 nucleotide sequence: TGTGCCAGCAGCTTAGGGTACAGCGGGGGAATTTACGAGCAGTACTTC. Translating it yields CASSLGYSGGIYEQYF.

This clone came up once. The rearrangement links TRBV29-1 to TRBJ2-2; 9 nucleotides match TRBD2. CDR3 length: 14 residues. Trimming removed 5 bases from V and 4 bases from J; junction bases left unmatched: 5. Germline assignment: CDR1 SQVTM and CDR2 ANQGSEA. Written as DNA, the CDR3 is TGCAGCGTTCGTGATAGCGGGGGCACCGGGGAGCTGTTTTTT. The encoded protein is CSVRDSGGTGELFF.

The genes are TRBV29-1 and TRBJ1-2; maybe TRBD1 (5 bases). The CDR3 consists of 11 residues. Germline values: CDR1 SQVTM, CDR2 ANQGSEA. Trimming stripped 5 bases from V and 4 bases from J, with 8 bases between. CDR3 sequence (DNA): TGCAGCGTTCCCGGGGGCTATGGCTACACCTTC. It encodes CSVPGGYGYTF.

The chain links TRBV7-9 to TRBJ2-7; tentative D call: TRBD1 (5 bases). Germline CDR1 SEHNR, CDR2 FQNEAQ (reference sequence). Trimming removed 1 base at V and 5 bases at J, with 12 bases between. This CDR3 is built from 14 residues. The CDR3 spells CASSLGGRAHEQYF. CDR3 DNA sequence: TGTGCCAGCAGCTTAGGCGGCAGGGCCCACGAGCAGTACTTC.

This chain's CDR3 is CASSQVGTANSNSPLHF. CDR3 nucleotides: TGTGCCAGCAGCCAAGTTGGGACAGCGAATTCTAATTCACCCCTCCACTTT. This chain connects TRBV4-2 to TRBJ1-6; 7 positions agree with TRBD1. Unmatched junction bases numbered 9, after V lost 1 base and J lost 6 bases. This CDR3 spans 17 amino acids. Looked up from germline, CDR1 is LGHNA and CDR2 is YNFKEQ.

This clone was seen once. The chain joins TRBV7-9 to TRBJ2-1, with D perhaps TRBD2 (5 bases). The CDR3 runs 12 residues. V was pared by 4 bases and J by 11 bases, with 12 bases between. Germline assignment: CDR1 SEHNR and CDR2 FQNEAQ (reference sequence). The CDR3 region is CASSSVRDKQFF. The DNA for the CDR3 is TGTGCCAGCAGCTCGGTCCGGGATAAGCAGTTCTTC.

The genes are TRBV29-1 and TRBJ2-1; 11 positions match TRBD2. Trimming at V came to 8 bases and at J to 6 bases, leaving 6 bases not matched to a gene. The CDR3 sequence is 13 residues long. CDR1 SQVTM and CDR2 ANQGSEA come from the germline V gene. CDR3 residues: CSTTSGSPNEQFF. In DNA, the CDR3 is TGCAGCACCACTAGCGGGAGCCCCAATGAGCAGTTCTTC.

This chain connects TRBV7-9 to TRBJ1-2; D perhaps matches TRBD1 (5 bases). With 1 base removed from V and 4 bases from J, the gap between germline ends came to 13 bases. Germline CDR1 and CDR2: SEHNR and FQNEAQ (reference sequence). The CDR3 has 15 residues. CDR3 DNA: TGTGCCAGCAGCTTAGGAGGCAGGGTGGCCTATGGCTACACCTTC. It translates to CASSLGGRVAYGYTF.

The chain links TRBV28 to TRBJ2-7, with D possibly being TRBD2 (6 bases). The CDR3 runs to 12 residues. Trimming removed 7 bases at V and 7 bases at J, with 14 bases between. Germline CDR1 and CDR2: MDHEN and SYDVKM. CDR3 amino acids: CASTTRAGEQYF. CDR3 sequence (DNA): TGTGCCAGCACCACCAGGGCGGGAGAGCAGTACTTC. The full variable domain, rest sourced from reference TRBV28 and TRBJ2-7, is DVKVTQSSRYLVKRTGEKVFLECVQDMDHENMFWYRQDPGLGLRLIYFSYDVKMKEKGDIPEGYSVSREKKERFSLILESASTNQTSMYLCASTTRAGEQYFGPGTRLTVT.

Here the CDR3 reads CASSLGSENTIYF. CDR3 DNA: TGTGCCAGCAGCTTAGGTAGCGAAAACACCATATATTTT. This chain uses TRBV7-9 with TRBJ1-3; D is ambiguous. CDR3 size: 13 residues. Per the germline V gene, CDR1 is SEHNR and CDR2 is FQNEAQ (reference sequence). Trimming removed 1 base at V and 6 bases at J, with 7 bases between.

This clone was seen a few times. The chain carries TRBV28 and TRBJ1-4; D not certain. The CDR3 runs 13 residues. The V gene lost 6 bases and the J gene lost 8 bases, with 13 bases spanning the gap. The germline V gene encodes CDR1 MDHEN and CDR2 SYDVKM. CDR3: CASSFGTGEKLFF. Here the CDR3 DNA reads TGTGCCAGCAGCTTCGGAACGGGAGAAAAACTGTTTTTT.

DNA of the CDR3: TGTGCCAGCAGTTGGGACAGCTCCTACAATGAGCAGTTCTTC. The encoded protein is CASSWDSSYNEQFF. This rearrangement joins TRBV5-5 to TRBJ2-1; 7 bases are a match to TRBD1. V gave up 5 bases and J gave up 0 bases; unmatched junction bases: 2. Germline V gene sequence: CDR1 SGHKS, CDR2 YYEKEE (reference sequence). The CDR3 spans 14 residues.

V usage is TRBV5-1 and J usage is TRBJ1-1; a possible D gene is TRBD1 (5 bases). V lost 5 bases and J lost 10, with 24 bases in between. The CDR3 has 15 amino acids. Germline loops: CDR1 SGHRS, CDR2 YFSETQ. In DNA, the CDR3 is TGCGCCAGCAGTGACCCCAGGGTAAAGGGAATTGGAGCTTTCTTT. It specifies CASSDPRVKGIGAFF. Combining the CDR3 with reference TRBV5-1 and TRBJ1-1 gives the whole variable domain KAGVTQTPRYLIKTRGQQVTLSCSPISGHRSVSWYQQTPGQGLQFLFEYFSETQRNKGNFPGRFSGRQFSNSRSEMNVSTLELGDSALYLCASSDPRVKGIGAFFGQGTRLTVV.

V is TRBV30 and J is TRBJ2-1, with TRBD1 matching over 10 bases. Germline CDR1 GTSNPN, CDR2 SVGIG (reference sequence). This CDR3 spans 15 amino acids. V gave up 5 bases and J gave up 5 bases; unmatched junction bases: 9. Here the CDR3 reads CAWASGQGWNNEQFF. The CDR3 DNA sequence: TGTGCCTGGGCCTCGGGACAGGGGTGGAACAATGAGCAGTTCTTC.